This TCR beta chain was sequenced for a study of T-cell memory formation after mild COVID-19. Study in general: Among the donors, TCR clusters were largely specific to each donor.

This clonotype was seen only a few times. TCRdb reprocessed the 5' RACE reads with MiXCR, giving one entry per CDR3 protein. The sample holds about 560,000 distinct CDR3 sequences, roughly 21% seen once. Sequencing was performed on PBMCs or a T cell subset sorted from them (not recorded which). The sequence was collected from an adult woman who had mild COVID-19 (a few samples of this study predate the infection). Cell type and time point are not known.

CDR3 in DNA: TGCGCCAGCAGCTTGTTGCCGGACAGCCCTTTGAGGGGGGCCAACGTCCTGACTTTC. Protein product: CASSLLPDSPLRGANVLTF. This rearrangement joins TRBV5-1 to TRBJ2-6; tentative D call: TRBD1 (6 bases). Trimming left V 1 base short and J 4 bases short, with 21 bases between. This CDR3 region has 19 residues. Germline V gives CDR1 SGHRS, CDR2 YFSETQ.